What follows are 2 T cell receptor beta chains derived from one specimen sequenced in a study of T cell repertoires in cytomegalovirus infection. TCRdb reanalysed the reads using MiXCR and keeps one entry per CDR3 protein. The table lists some 590,000 distinct CDR3 sequences, over 35% of them singletons. No antigens are known for them. Sequenced here: cultured PBMCs, sampled from culture after CMV antigen stimulation. The receptor set was obtained from a human donor in good health (CMV status not recorded). Some clones in this sample may be carry-over from other donors' samples.

This chain uses TRBV11-2 with TRBJ2-1; 8 bases map to TRBD2. The trim removed 1 base at V and 4 bases at J, leaving 18 bases unmatched. There are 20 residues in the CDR3. CDR1 is SGHAT, CDR2 FQNNGV, per germline. In DNA, the CDR3 is TGTGCCAGCAGCTTAGTCGTCGCGGGAGGATTCCGAGGACTATACAATGAGCAGTTCTTC. Translating it yields CASSLVVAGGFRGLYNEQFF.

The rearrangement links TRBV12-3 or TRBV12-4 to TRBJ1-3, with D tentatively TRBD1 (6 bases). Between the trimmed V and J ends, which lost 5 bases and 3 bases, there was a span of 20 bases. The CDR3 runs 17 residues. CDR3 nucleotides: TGTGCCAGCAGTCCTTGGGGGTGGGGGGCAAGTGGAAACACCATATATTTT. This gives the protein CASSPWGWGASGNTIYF.